This TCR beta chain appears in the sequencing data of a study of cytomegalovirus exposure and HLA in healthy donors (dated by TCRdb to the late 2010s). As for the study more broadly: In an earlier analysis of under 600 of the donors, 276 Gb of sequence data and 100 million or so unique TCR beta sequences from roughly 180 million T cells were reported. In a later analysis, previously published TCR beta repertoires from several hundred donors were re-analyzed and high-resolution HLA genotyping was added so that TCR occurrence patterns could be studied. A separate validation cohort of approximately 130 different subjects was used in addition to the 666-subject first cohort. All discovery cohort repertoires had been generated using a single sequencing platform. On average, over 200,000 unique TCR beta nucleotide sequences were sequenced per donor among 398 genotyped donors of the cohort, with approximately 18% of those sequences being non-productive. A later genetic analysis used genome-wide SNP genotypes for about three fifths of the 666 donors, treating that subset as a discovery cohort. Both class I and class II loci were covered by HLA typing, at four-digit resolution. Among the approximately 400 genotyped donors, approximately 82% belonged to the genetic ancestry cluster associated with self-reported Caucasian donors. To predict cytomegalovirus infection status, the study brought together high-throughput TCR immunosequencing, statistical association of individual TCRs with disease status, and machine learning. The study aimed to test whether signatures of past pathogen exposure could be identified by cataloging public T cell receptors. Four or five DR-DQ haplotypes were handled as single units for association and clustering because linkage in the cohort was strong. Donor age, sex, ethnicity and CMV serostatus were collected together with the repertoire data. The number of donors typed differed by locus, with about 620-630 for A, B, C, DRB1 and DQB1, 522 for DQA1, 600 to 610 for DPA1, and roughly 450 for DPB1. The T cell repertoires of around 670 subjects were profiled by immunosequencing and related to cytomegalovirus serostatus. An early release that covered roughly 600 HLA-typed donors contained approximately 320 gigabases of sequencing data and tens of millions of unique TCR sequences. Rather than using new phenotypic data, the later analysis identified candidate immune exposures from TCR beta sequences and from how often those sequences occurred across donors. An earlier analysis of around 640 of the donors used high-throughput TCR beta sequencing to judge whether each TCR beta V gene segment behaved as functional or pseudogenic.

CDR1 is given as MNHNS and CDR2 as SASEGT, both from the germline V gene. V was cut back by 2 bases and J by 0 bases, leaving a gap of 5 bases between them. The CDR3 measures 15 amino acids from cysteine to phenylalanine. The only DNA kept is the CDR3, 45 bases in frame from the first base. In total, approximately 700 healthy bone marrow donors made up the cohort. All cohort members were sampled while nominally healthy, although unrecorded immune exposures were likely present. The donor tested CMV seropositive and was one of the 289 seropositive cohort members. Every donor gave a peripheral blood sample, and the peripheral blood mononuclear cells from that sample were used for TCR beta sequencing. Genomic DNA extraction from the blood cell samples was performed with the Qiagen DNeasy Blood Extraction Kit. This clone was recorded a few times. Its antigen has not been determined. Per-base qualities were not stored, and no clone one base away is much larger.

The protocol used for the library was the immunoSEQ multiplex PCR assay. For the multiplex PCR, a mixture combining 60 forward primers for TCR Vbeta segments and 13 reverse primers for TCR Jbeta segments was used. The CDR3 region of rearranged TCR beta genes was amplified from genomic DNA with a multiplex PCR assay. On the Illumina HiSeq System, the amplified TCR beta libraries were sequenced as 87-base-pair reads. The study's own analysis went as follows. A later analysis tallied roughly 78 million unique TCR beta chains across the 650 to 750 repertoires, and about 12 million of those chains were shared by two or more donors. A nearest-neighbor algorithm error-corrected the raw reads and collapsed the reads into unique sequences, merging closely related sequences to remove PCR and sequencing errors. V, D and J gene segments were assigned by aligning CDR3 sequences to IMGT reference sequences. Each retained sequence needed at least a six-nucleotide match to both a V gene segment and a J gene segment. Rearrangements were classified as productive when the CDR3 lacked stop codons and remained in frame with V and J, and all other rearrangements were classified as non-productive. Following IMGT convention, CDR3 was defined as the stretch from the second conserved V-encoded cysteine to the conserved J-encoded phenylalanine. The earlier analysis of more than 450 of the donors excluded sequences that lacked an unambiguous match to a single V gene segment. An earlier analysis of approximately 590 of the donors classified V segments as functional when productive rearrangements were above 56.7% and as segregating when the standard deviation between donors was above 5%. A statistical classification framework was developed to diagnose cytomegalovirus status using the catalog of TCR beta chain sequences. V and J gene assignment, in a later analysis, came from comparing TCR nucleotide sequences with IMGT/GENE-DB human TR gene sequences. In a later analysis, CDR3 sequences and most-parsimonious VDJ recombination scenarios were assigned using the TCRdist pipeline. In a later analysis, each TCR beta chain was defined by its CDR3 amino acid sequence together with its V-gene family, and reads without a unique V-gene family were excluded. To address suspected cross-contamination and a sequencing artifact, a later analysis removed 592 highly shared, low-generation-probability nucleotide sequences. For each public chain, a later analysis derived a clonal expansion index from normalized ranks of inferred template counts within each repertoire. In a later analysis, generation probabilities were computed with a VDJ recombination model fitted to out-of-frame rearrangements, and the resulting probabilities were checked against IGoR. Hypergeometric tests were used in a later analysis to score TCR-TCR, TCR-HLA and TCR-CMV co-occurrence, with a repertoire-size bias correction applied to the TCR pairs. A later analysis estimated false discovery rates by permuting HLA or CMV assignments 20 times. In a later analysis, co-occurring TCRs were grouped using DBSCAN, and TCRdist sequence similarity was added for clustering within HLA-allele-positive subsets. Repertoires with fewer than 30,000 or more than 120,000 public chains were left out of co-occurrence clustering, as were five repertoires with anomalous nucleotide sharing. TCRdb limited this immuneACCESS table to in-frame rearrangements with V and J called. A share of clones is missing; checked studies link under half to unresolved V genes, and the rest is unexplained. Clonal size and the V and J genes are those of that table, whereas D and trimming came from the DNA. The sample includes around 150,000 clones, with approximately 8.9% observed a single time. The ten largest clones represent 6.5% to 9% of the sample.

Broad study findings and their caveats: Only TCR beta chains were sequenced in this cohort, and the absence of alpha or paired-chain data limited detectable features. The earlier analysis of 587 of the donors excluded roughly 17 rarely observed V segments, including chromosome 9 orphons, because counts were too low. In the study, some 160 TCR beta chains were listed as associated with cytomegalovirus. A later genetic analysis associated a missense DCLRE1C variant with V-gene and J-gene trimming of TCR beta chains, and an independent cohort replicated the association. According to the authors, the approach could potentially be generalized to other disease states and immunological phenotypes. CMV serostatus was the only immune exposure information available for the cohort. According to a later analysis, most CMV-associated TCR beta chains appeared to be HLA-restricted, and the HLA associations seemed to be driven largely by CMV exposure. A few of the identified cytomegalovirus-associated TCR beta chains were confirmed in vitro to be specific for cytomegalovirus antigens. According to a later analysis, TCR association rates differed among HLA loci, with DRB1 alleles showing the most associated TCRs and HLA-C alleles showing the fewest. A later analysis reported that several top co-occurrence clusters appeared linked to parvovirus B19, influenza, CMV and Epstein-Barr virus. Sequencing depth was assumed to be roughly uniform across donors in the presence/absence analyses, though that assumption may not hold. A cluster of highly shared sequence variants was judged likely to be a technical artifact of the sequencing pipeline. An earlier analysis of around 600 of the donors showed that most TCR beta V segments appeared in productive rearrangements either about 87% or about 30% of the time, which broadly matched IMGT annotations. A later genetic analysis reported fewer N-insertions in productive TCRs among donors in an Asian-associated ancestry cluster than the roughly 620-donor mean. Most TCR sequences were observed very rarely across donors, whereas some public TCRs were present in many individuals. HLA typing was unavailable for some donors at each locus, so association tests used only the typed subset. Linkage disequilibrium might explain the correlated functional status among segregating V segments, but an unknown experimental factor could not be excluded. Compared with equally common non-associated chains, HLA-associated TCR beta chains in a later analysis were more clonally expanded and had lower generation probabilities. In both the original and validation cohorts, the classifier was reported to diagnose cytomegalovirus status with high specificity and sensitivity. A further reported finding was that TCR beta sequences accurately predicted the HLA-A and HLA-B alleles for most subjects in the first cohort. Some IMGT-functional V segments, including TRBV6-2 and TRBV6-3, could not be told apart with the 87-base-pair reads, so those segments were excluded. When HLA alleles, especially DR and DQ, strongly co-occurred, TCR associations were difficult to assign to individual alleles. At a false discovery rate of 0.05, a later analysis linked around 17,000 TCR beta sequences to specific HLA alleles.

The chain is assembled from TRBV6-1 and TRBJ1-6; the D segment could be TRBD1, given 5 matching bases. The sequencing sample was made of PBMCs. This clonotype originated in a woman between 40 and 55 years old in good health and CMV-seropositive. The CDR3 reads as follows: CASSERGSYNSPLHF. The DNA sequence follows: TGTGCCAGCAGTGAAAGGGGCTCCTATAATTCACCCCTCCACTTT.